The 17 T cell receptor beta chains given below trace back to one sample, sequenced in a study of cytomegalovirus exposure and HLA in healthy donors. Only in-frame clones appear in the TCRdb table, and some are missing; sequencing was by immunoSEQ multiplex PCR. The sample has about 330,000 clones; more than 80% are singletons. Sample: PBMCs. These receptors were collected from a woman between 18 and 29 years old in good health and CMV-seronegative.

This clone has just one count. This chain uses TRBV27 with TRBJ2-7; D may be TRBD1 (5 bases). This CDR3 has 15 amino acids. With 5 bases removed from V and 3 bases from J, the gap between germline ends came to 17 bases. Germline-derived CDR1 and CDR2 are MNHEY and SMNVEV (reference sequence). The CDR3 DNA is TGTGCCAGCAGTCCGTATTGGACCAGGGACTACGAGCAGTACTTC. Its translation: CASSPYWTRDYEQYF.

This rearrangement joins TRBV6-5 to TRBJ1-3, with 8 bases that match TRBD1. This CDR3 region has 15 residues. Germline CDR1 is MNHEY and CDR2 is SVGAGI. With 2 bases clipped from V and 2 bases from J, the junction kept 2 bases outside the gene matches. CDR3 sequence (DNA): TGTGCCAGCAGTTACGACAGGGGTCCTGGAAACACCATATATTTT. It codes for CASSYDRGPGNTIYF.

The chain links TRBV18 to TRBJ1-1, with TRBD1 as a possible D gene (5 bases). This CDR3 contains 14 residues. Germline lookup yields CDR1 KGHSH and CDR2 LQKENI. Trimming stripped 0 bases from V and 4 bases from J, with 9 bases between. The CDR3 DNA follows: TGTGCCAGCTCACCACCCCTCGGGGGCACTGAAGCTTTCTTT. It codes for CASSPPLGGTEAFF.

Only a few counts were recorded for this clone. V and J are TRBV29-1 and TRBJ1-2; tentative D call: TRBD1 (5 bases). Trimming took 1 base from V and 10 from J, leaving 13 bases between them. CDR3 length: 12 residues. Germline V lookup: CDR1 SQVTM, CDR2 ANQGSEA. The CDR3 sequence: CSVEGTPGDYTF. The DNA of the CDR3 is TGCAGCGTTGAAGGGACCCCGGGGGACTACACCTTC.

The chain carries TRBV7-6 and TRBJ2-1; 7 nucleotides agree with TRBD2. Germline loops: CDR1 SGHVS, CDR2 FNYEAQ. The V gene end was trimmed by 3 bases and the J gene end by 4 bases; junction bases not matched to a gene: 6. The length of the CDR3 is 15 residues. The CDR3 sequence is CASSFAPSGYNEQFF. The CDR3 DNA sequence: TGTGCCAGCAGCTTCGCGCCTAGCGGTTACAATGAGCAGTTCTTC.

The rearrangement links TRBV4-3 to TRBJ2-5; TRBD2 matches 9 bases. CDR3 size: 15 residues. Trimming cost V 1 base and J 5 bases; bases outside gene matches: 5. The germline gives CDR1 LGHNA, CDR2 YSLEER. CDR3 nucleotides: TGCGCCAGCAGCCAAGGGGCGGGAGGGGCGGAGACCCAGTACTTC. Encoded protein: CASSQGAGGAETQYF.

This chain uses TRBV6-5 with TRBJ2-7, with 8 nucleotides matching TRBD2. Germline V lookup: CDR1 MNHEY, CDR2 SVGAGI. This CDR3 has 15 residues. The V segment lost 3 bases and the J segment 5 bases; nucleotides outside the gene matches: 9. CDR3 nucleotides: TGTGCCAGCAGTTATTTGAGCGGGAGTCAGCACGAGCAGTACTTC. It is translated as CASSYLSGSQHEQYF.

The chain is built from TRBV28 and TRBJ2-1, with 11 bases fitting TRBD2. V lost 6 bases to trimming and J lost 7 bases; unmatched junction nucleotides: 11. Germline V CDR1 and CDR2: MDHEN, SYDVKM. The CDR3 runs 16 residues. Here the CDR3 DNA reads TGTGCCAGCAGCCCTGCCCTAGCGGGAGGAGCTAATGAGCAGTTCTTC. Residues: CASSPALAGGANEQFF.

This clone is a singleton in its sample. The V gene is TRBV30, the J gene TRBJ1-1; D may be TRBD1 (5 bases). CDR3 size: 13 residues. V was shortened by 3 bases and J by 4 bases, with 12 bases between the two germline ends. Per germline, CDR1 GTSNPN and CDR2 SVGIG (reference sequence). Here the CDR3 reads CAWRGAFGTEAFF. CDR3 in DNA: TGTGCCTGGAGAGGGGCGTTTGGCACTGAAGCTTTCTTT.

This clone was observed once. DNA of the CDR3: TGTGCCAGCATCCCGGGCGGGACAGGGAGTTTTTCGGACACCGGGGAGCTGTTTTTT. Protein product: CASIPGGTGSFSDTGELFF. The rearrangement uses TRBV11-2 and TRBJ2-2, with 9 bases that match TRBD1. The CDR3 totals 19 residues. The ends lost 7 bases at V and 3 bases at J; junction bases unmatched: 18. The germline gives CDR1 SGHAT, CDR2 FQNNGV.

The chain employs TRBV5-1 and TRBJ2-3; D is perhaps TRBD2 (6 bases). This CDR3 is built from 17 residues. V was clipped by 1 base and J by 2 bases, with 17 bases between them. CDR1 is SGHRS, CDR2 YFSETQ, per germline. In nucleotides, the CDR3 is TGCGCCAGCAGCTTGACTGCCGTGGCGGGGCCCACAGATACGCAGTATTTT. It encodes CASSLTAVAGPTDTQYF.

The rearrangement joins TRBV7-3 to TRBJ1-2; no reliable D call. V was cut by 5 bases and J by 7 bases, with 17 bases left in between. This CDR3 spans 14 amino acids. CDR1 is SGHTA and CDR2 is FQGTGA in the germline V gene. CDR3 region: CASSRLVEVGGYTF. The CDR3, as DNA: TGTGCCAGCAGCCGACTCGTCGAGGTTGGTGGCTACACCTTC.

The chain recombines TRBV6-5 with TRBJ1-1; no clear D. CDR1 and CDR2 from the germline V gene are MNHEY and SVGAGI. Trimming stripped 2 bases from V and 0 bases from J, with 10 bases between. This CDR3 has 15 amino acids. CDR3 DNA: TGTGCCAGCAGTTACGGGCAGAAACTGAACACTGAAGCTTTCTTT. Amino acids: CASSYGQKLNTEAFF.

This rearrangement joins TRBV6-6 to TRBJ2-1; 10 positions agree with TRBD1. The junction had 5 bases not matched to a gene; V was cut back by 2 bases and J by 4 bases. The V gene's germline CDR1 is MNHNY and CDR2 SVGAGI (reference sequence). This CDR3 region has 16 residues. CDR3 coding DNA: TGTGCCAGCAGTTACACTGCGGGACAGGGGTACAATGAGCAGTTCTTC. It specifies CASSYTAGQGYNEQFF.

DNA of the CDR3: TGCGCCAGCAGCCAATCGGGACTAGCGGGAGTGTCCTACGAGCAGTACTTC. As protein: CASSQSGLAGVSYEQYF. V and J are TRBV4-1 and TRBJ2-7; 14 nucleotides align to TRBD2. After removal of 2 bases from V and 1 base from J, the junction contained 4 bases not matched to a gene. The V gene's germline CDR1 is MGHRA and CDR2 YSYEKL. The CDR3 has 17 amino acids.

This clone appeared a few times. This sequence joins TRBV10-3 and TRBJ2-7, with D maybe TRBD1 (5 bases). Germline V CDR1 and CDR2: ENHRY, SYGVKD. The CDR3 is 15 amino acids. The ends were cut back, 4 bases at V and 4 bases at J, with 17 bases in the middle. The CDR3 DNA is TGTGCCATCAGTGGGGTTGCGACAGACGATTACGAGCAGTACTTC. Translation: CAISGVATDDYEQYF.

V gene TRBV27 combines with J gene TRBJ2-7, with D maybe TRBD2 (6 bases). Between the trimmed V and J ends, which lost 6 bases and 3 bases, there was a span of 27 bases. Germline CDR1 reads MNHEY; CDR2 reads SMNVEV (reference sequence). This CDR3 has 18 residues. CDR3 DNA sequence: TGTGCCAGCAGCTCCCGGGGCGGAGCGGGCTCCGAGGTCTACGAGCAGTACTTC. Translated: CASSSRGGAGSEVYEQYF.